Listed below are T cell receptor beta chains from one sample, sequenced in a study of blood T cell repertoires in COVID-19. Profiled with immunoSEQ multiplex PCR; TCRdb holds only in-frame clones, not every one. The sample gives some 110,000 clones, 86% of which show up once; about 4.5% is in the top ten. Sequencing was done on a sample of peripheral blood. The source of these receptors is a man aged 40-55 years with acute or convalescent COVID-19. Both conserved end residues are part of each CDR3. Each record gives: D gene, clone size, V gene, J gene, CDR3 DNA, CDR3 protein. A D gene is named only where the DNA matches it firmly. Only part of the rows carry a size: once, few, many, or a class if the clone is expanded.

D: TRBD1
size: .
V: TRBV5-4
J: TRBJ2-4
DNA: TGTGCCAGCACCTCGTCCCGGGACAGAGACAAAAACATTCAGTACTTC
CDR3: CASTSSRDRDKNIQYF

D: .
size: .
V: TRBV11-2
J: TRBJ1-2
DNA: TGTGCCAGCAGCTTTATGGGGGGATTCCTAACTTCTGGCTACACCTTC
CDR3: CASSFMGGFLTSGYTF

D: .
size: .
V: TRBV6-5
J: TRBJ2-5
DNA: TGTGCCAGCAGTTTCCTAGAGACCCAGTACTTC
CDR3: CASSFLETQYF

D: .
size: few
V: TRBV6-5
J: TRBJ2-7
DNA: TGTGCCAGCGAAGCGAAAGGGGGAATAGGATACGAGCAGTACTTC
CDR3: CASEAKGGIGYEQYF

D: TRBD1
size: .
V: TRBV12-5
J: TRBJ2-7
DNA: TGTGCTAGTGGTTTGGTACTATCTGACAGGGGGCGAAGGTCCTACGAGCAGTACTTC
CDR3: CASGLVLSDRGRRSYEQYF

D: .
size: .
V: TRBV20-1
J: TRBJ1-2
DNA: TGCAGTGCTAGTGGTAACGTCAGGGCGGGCTACACCTTC
CDR3: CSASGNVRAGYTF

D: .
size: .
V: TRBV2
J: TRBJ1-5
DNA: TGTGCCAGCGGCAGCTGGAGAGCGAGCAATCAGCCCCAGCATTTT
CDR3: CASGSWRASNQPQHF

D: TRBD1
size: once
V: TRBV5-4
J: TRBJ2-5
DNA: TGTGCCAGCAGCTTAGGACAGGACTACCAAGAGACCCAGTACTTC
CDR3: CASSLGQDYQETQYF

D: .
size: .
V: TRBV2
J: TRBJ1-2
DNA: TGTGCCAGCGGGGAGTTCTATGGCTACACCTTC
CDR3: CASGEFYGYTF

D: .
size: .
V: TRBV30
J: TRBJ2-7
DNA: TGTGCCTGGAACAGTGACGGCTACTCCTACGAGCAGTACTTC
CDR3: CAWNSDGYSYEQYF

D: TRBD1
size: .
V: TRBV6-5
J: TRBJ1-2
DNA: TGTGCCAGCAGTTACGGGGACAGGGCCTATGGCTACACCTTC
CDR3: CASSYGDRAYGYTF

D: .
size: .
V: TRBV21-1
J: TRBJ1-5
DNA: TGTGCCAGCAGCGCAAGTGACAGGGACCTCAATCAGCCCCAGCATTTT
CDR3: CASSASDRDLNQPQHF

D: TRBD1
size: once
V: TRBV7-9
J: TRBJ2-7
DNA: TGTGCCAGCAGACTAGACAGGGGAGAGGACGAGCAGTACTTC
CDR3: CASRLDRGEDEQYF

D: TRBD1
size: .
V: TRBV7-9
J: TRBJ2-7
DNA: TGTGCCAGCAGCTCGCCGGGACAGCTATCCTACGAGCAGTACTTC
CDR3: CASSSPGQLSYEQYF

D: .
size: .
V: TRBV11-2
J: TRBJ1-3
DNA: TGTGCCAGCGGTCGGAGGGAAGGCGCTGGAAACACCATATATTTT
CDR3: CASGRREGAGNTIYF

D: .
size: .
V: TRBV12-5
J: TRBJ1-1
DNA: TGTGCTAGTGGTTTGGGGTCCAGCACTGAAGCTTTCTTT
CDR3: CASGLGSSTEAFF

D: TRBD1
size: .
V: TRBV30
J: TRBJ1-2
DNA: TGTGCCTGGAGTGTCGACAGGGTTGGCTACACCTTC
CDR3: CAWSVDRVGYTF

D: .
size: .
V: TRBV6-2/TRBV6-3
J: TRBJ2-6
DNA: TGTGCCAGCAGCAAACGAACAGGGCCTGGGGCCAACGTCCTGACTTTC
CDR3: CASSKRTGPGANVLTF

D: TRBD2
size: .
V: TRBV10-3
J: TRBJ2-5
DNA: TGTGCCATCAGTGCGGAGGAAGCGGGGATACAAGAGACCCAGTACTTC
CDR3: CAISAEEAGIQETQYF

D: .
size: once
V: TRBV2
J: TRBJ2-1
DNA: TGTGCCAGCAGTGCAGCCGGACTTTACAATGAGCAGTTCTTC
CDR3: CASSAAGLYNEQFF

D: TRBD1
size: .
V: TRBV7-8
J: TRBJ1-1
DNA: TGTGCCAGCAGCTTAGACGGGACAGGGGGAGTCAGGGCTGAAGCTTTCTTT
CDR3: CASSLDGTGGVRAEAFF

D: .
size: .
V: TRBV5-4
J: TRBJ1-6
DNA: TGTGCCAGCAGCTTCAAATCCCAAAATTCACCCCTCCACTTT
CDR3: CASSFKSQNSPLHF

D: .
size: .
V: TRBV4-3
J: TRBJ1-5
DNA: TGCGCCAGCAGCCAAGATGGAGGGAATCAGCCCCAGCATTTT
CDR3: CASSQDGGNQPQHF

D: .
size: once
V: TRBV7-9
J: TRBJ1-1
DNA: TGTGCCAGCAGCCTACAGGGGAACACTGAAGCTTTCTTT
CDR3: CASSLQGNTEAFF

D: .
size: .
V: TRBV9
J: TRBJ1-3
DNA: TGTGCCAGCAGCGAACAGGACGGTTACTCTGGAAACACCATATATTTT
CDR3: CASSEQDGYSGNTIYF

D: .
size: once
V: TRBV13
J: TRBJ2-5
DNA: TGTGCCAGCAGCTTAGGTCGTCCGGAAGAGACCCAGTACTTC
CDR3: CASSLGRPEETQYF

D: .
size: .
V: TRBV6-2/TRBV6-3
J: TRBJ2-5
DNA: TGTGCCAGCAGTTACATCGTCGGCGGGTCTCAAGAGACCCAGTACTTC
CDR3: CASSYIVGGSQETQYF

D: TRBD2
size: .
V: TRBV7-9
J: TRBJ2-2
DNA: TGTGCCAGCAGCCCGATCCGTACGGGACTAGCGTTCGGGGAGCTGTTTTTT
CDR3: CASSPIRTGLAFGELFF

D: TRBD2
size: .
V: TRBV19
J: TRBJ2-1
DNA: TGTGCCAGTAGTATAGTAGCGGGAGCTTACAATGAGCAGTTCTTC
CDR3: CASSIVAGAYNEQFF

D: .
size: once
V: TRBV6-1
J: TRBJ2-3
DNA: TGTGCCAGCAGTGAAATATCAGATACGCAGTATTTT
CDR3: CASSEISDTQYF

D: .
size: .
V: TRBV24-1
J: TRBJ1-2
DNA: TGTGCCATCGCAGGGGATTCCTATGGCTACACCTTC
CDR3: CAIAGDSYGYTF

D: .
size: .
V: TRBV21-1
J: TRBJ2-7
DNA: TGTGCCAGCAGCAAGGACAGTAAGCCCACGAACGAGCAGTACTTC
CDR3: CASSKDSKPTNEQYF

D: TRBD1
size: .
V: TRBV10-3
J: TRBJ2-7
DNA: TGTGCCATCAGCACCGGGACAGGAAGCGAGCAGTACTTC
CDR3: CAISTGTGSEQYF

D: TRBD1
size: .
V: TRBV6-2/TRBV6-3
J: TRBJ1-5
DNA: TGTGCCAGCAGCTCCCAGGGGGCCCGAAATCAGCCCCAGCATTTT
CDR3: CASSSQGARNQPQHF

D: TRBD2
size: .
V: TRBV4-1
J: TRBJ2-4
DNA: TGCGCCAGCAGCCCTATAGCGGGGGCCAAAAACATTCAGTACTTC
CDR3: CASSPIAGAKNIQYF

D: TRBD1
size: .
V: TRBV27
J: TRBJ1-4
DNA: TGTGCCAGCAGTTTATTCCGACCGGGGACAGGAGCAACTAATGAAAAACTGTTTTTT
CDR3: CASSLFRPGTGATNEKLFF

D: TRBD2
size: .
V: TRBV7-2
J: TRBJ2-3
DNA: TGTGCCAGCAGCTTAGGGGTAGCGGGGCCTATCACAGATACGCAGTATTTT
CDR3: CASSLGVAGPITDTQYF

D: TRBD2
size: .
V: TRBV29-1
J: TRBJ2-7
DNA: TGCAGCGTTGAACGACTAGCGGGAAACGAGCAGTACTTC
CDR3: CSVERLAGNEQYF

D: TRBD2
size: .
V: TRBV19
J: TRBJ2-5
DNA: TGTGCCAGTAGTCCTCGGGACTACGGGACCCAGTACTTC
CDR3: CASSPRDYGTQYF

D: .
size: once
V: TRBV3-1/TRBV3-2
J: TRBJ1-2
DNA: TGTGCCAGCAGCCAAGATCTTCTGTGGGGGCGAGGGGGCTACACCTTC
CDR3: CASSQDLLWGRGGYTF

D: TRBD1
size: .
V: TRBV4-3
J: TRBJ1-1
DNA: TGCGCCAGCAGCCGCATGACAGGGGCCAACACTGAAGCTTTCTTT
CDR3: CASSRMTGANTEAFF

D: TRBD2
size: .
V: TRBV5-4
J: TRBJ2-1
DNA: TGTGCCAGCACAAACCGACTAGCGTATAATGAGCAGTTCTTC
CDR3: CASTNRLAYNEQFF

D: TRBD1
size: .
V: TRBV6-5
J: TRBJ1-4
DNA: TGTGCCGGAAGACAGGGGTTTAATGAAAAACTGTTTTTT
CDR3: CAGRQGFNEKLFF

D: TRBD1
size: few
V: TRBV6-1
J: TRBJ1-5
DNA: TGTGCCAGCAGTGGAACAGGGGCCCGAAGCAATCAGCCCCAGCATTTT
CDR3: CASSGTGARSNQPQHF

D: .
size: .
V: TRBV20-1
J: TRBJ2-2
DNA: TGCAGTGCTACAGGTCCAGGGGAGCTGTTTTTT
CDR3: CSATGPGELFF

D: TRBD2
size: .
V: TRBV3-1/TRBV3-2
J: TRBJ2-6
DNA: TGTGCCAGCAGGGGCCCTAGCGGGAGGTCTGGGGCCAACGTCCTGACTTTC
CDR3: CASRGPSGRSGANVLTF

D: .
size: once
V: TRBV7-9
J: TRBJ1-1
DNA: TGTGCCAGCAGCTTAGGTCAGGGGAACACTGAAGCTTTCTTT
CDR3: CASSLGQGNTEAFF

D: TRBD1
size: few
V: TRBV5-4
J: TRBJ2-2
DNA: TGTGCCAGCAGCCGGCGGGGACAGGGATCCGGGGAGCTGTTTTTT
CDR3: CASSRRGQGSGELFF